These 22 T cell receptor beta chains came from one sample sequenced in a study of blood T cell repertoires in COVID-19. Data came from immunoSEQ multiplex PCR; TCRdb stores just in-frame clones and leaves some out. Of 130,000 to 150,000 clones listed, around 82% were seen once; the top ten hold approximately 5%. The sequenced material came from PBMCs or T cells enriched from blood (not recorded which). The source is a man aged 40-55 years with acute COVID-19.

The V gene is TRBV10-1, the J gene TRBJ2-3, with 11 bases identical to TRBD2. The CDR3 is made up of 16 amino acids. The junction had 5 bases not matched to a gene; V was cut back by 4 bases and J by 2 bases. The germline V gene encodes CDR1 WNHNN and CDR2 SYGVQD (reference sequence). CDR3 nucleotide sequence: TGCGCCAGCAGTGGGGGACTAGCGGAGACCACAGATACGCAGTATTTT. Protein product: CASSGGLAETTDTQYF.

This rearrangement joins TRBV30 to TRBJ1-5, with D unresolved. The CDR3 consists of 13 residues. The germline V gene has CDR1 GTSNPN and CDR2 SVGIG (reference sequence). Trimming cost V 5 bases and J 0 bases, with 8 bases left between them. The chain's CDR3 is CAWAQNSNQPQHF. The CDR3 DNA follows: TGTGCCTGGGCACAGAATAGCAATCAGCCCCAGCATTTT.

The chain carries TRBV15 and TRBJ1-1, with a possible D match to TRBD1 (5 bases). Trimming cost V 0 bases and J 5 bases, with 10 bases left between them. Germline-derived CDR1 and CDR2 are LNHNV and YYDKDF (reference sequence). The CDR3 consists of 14 residues. The CDR3: CATSRDQGWTEAFF. CDR3 DNA sequence: TGTGCCACCAGCAGAGACCAGGGTTGGACTGAAGCTTTCTTT.

This chain joins TRBV11-3 and TRBJ2-7; 8 nucleotides agree with TRBD1. Trimming cost V 5 bases and J 4 bases; bases outside gene matches: 7. The CDR3 sequence is 14 residues long. Germline V gives CDR1 SGHNT, CDR2 YENEEA. The CDR3 is CASSPRTGSYEQYF. For the CDR3, the DNA is TGTGCCAGCAGCCCACGGACAGGGAGTTACGAGCAGTACTTC. Filled out from reference TRBV11-3 and TRBJ2-7, the complete variable domain reads EAGVVQSPRYKIIEKKQPVAFWCNPISGHNTLYWYLQNLGQGPELLIRYENEEAVDDSQLPKDRFSAERLKGVDSTLKIQPAELGDSAVYLCASSPRTGSYEQYFGPGTRLTVT.

This chain connects TRBV4-1 to TRBJ1-1; 9 nucleotides align to TRBD1. Germline trimming cut 3 bases from V and 1 base from J; bases unmatched to any gene: 9. The germline V gene encodes CDR1 MGHRA and CDR2 YSYEKL. This CDR3 has 17 residues. In DNA form, the CDR3 reads TGCGCCAGCAGCCATGTCACAGGGGGCGGGGAGAACACTGAAGCTTTCTTT. Translating gives CASSHVTGGGENTEAFF.

This chain connects TRBV12-3 or TRBV12-4 to TRBJ2-4, with unresolved D. The CDR3 is 13 amino acids. The V gene lost 6 bases and the J gene lost 9 bases, with 15 bases spanning the gap. This CDR3 is CASSSLFSAIQYF. The CDR3 DNA is TGTGCCAGCAGCTCACTCTTCTCTGCCATTCAGTACTTC.

V usage is TRBV5-1 and J usage is TRBJ1-1; D gene uncertain. V was trimmed by 5 bases and J by 1 base, leaving 9 bases between them. The CDR3 has 13 amino acids. Germline CDR1 reads SGHRS; CDR2 reads YFSETQ. The CDR3 loop is CASRRVGNTEAFF. CDR3 in DNA: TGCGCCAGCAGGCGTGTCGGGAACACTGAAGCTTTCTTT.

The chain couples TRBV10-3 to TRBJ1-5, with D maybe TRBD1 (5 bases). The V end lost 5 bases, the J end lost 4 bases, and 12 bases lay between the germline ends. Germline-derived CDR1 and CDR2 are ENHRY and SYGVKD. The CDR3 is 14 residues long. In DNA form, the CDR3 reads TGTGCCATCAGTCAATCTCAGGGTAATCAGCCCCAGCATTTT. Residues: CAISQSQGNQPQHF.

CDR3 DNA sequence: TGTGCCAGCAGCCAAGCCTCGACAGATAATAATTCACCCCTCCACTTT. This gives the protein CASSQASTDNNSPLHF. This chain links TRBV3-1 (or the pseudogene TRBV3-2) with TRBJ1-6, with a possible D match to TRBD1 (5 bases). The CDR3 length is 16 residues. Germline V gene sequence: CDR1 LGHDT, CDR2 YNNKEL (reference sequence). Trimming stripped 1 base from V and 5 bases from J, with 12 bases between.

CDR3 coding DNA: TGTGCCAGCAGCGACCGGGACTACCTCAATGAGCAGTTCTTC. This translates into CASSDRDYLNEQFF. This chain joins TRBV9 and TRBJ2-1; 7 bases agree with TRBD2. Germline lookup yields CDR1 SGDLS and CDR2 YYNGEE. CDR3 length: 14 amino acids. V shed 3 bases and J 6 bases; nucleotides not matched to a gene: 6.

V gene TRBV28 combines with J gene TRBJ2-2; 7 bases match TRBD1. CDR1 MDHEN and CDR2 SYDVKM come from the germline V gene. The V and J ends lost 4 bases and 0 bases, in that order; junction bases with no gene match: 5. This CDR3 contains 16 residues. The CDR3 bases are TGTGCCAGCAGTTACGCCGGGACAGCGAACACCGGGGAGCTGTTTTTT. This sequence encodes CASSYAGTANTGELFF.

The CDR3 spells CASSQGELYEQYF. CDR3 nucleotide sequence: TGTGCCAGCAGCCAGGGGGAACTCTACGAGCAGTACTTC. V and J are TRBV13 and TRBJ2-7, with 7 nucleotides matching TRBD1. The V gene end was trimmed by 5 bases and the J gene end by 3 bases; junction bases not matched to a gene: 4. The germline V gene encodes CDR1 PRHDT and CDR2 FYEKMQ (reference sequence). The CDR3 has 13 amino acids.

The chain couples TRBV19 to TRBJ2-7, with TRBD1 matching 7 bases. Germline V CDR1 and CDR2: LNHDA, SQIVND (reference sequence). J was trimmed by 6 bases and V by 7 bases; bases with no gene match: 15. This CDR3 has 15 residues. In nucleotides, the CDR3 is TGTGCCAGTACCCTACTGACAGGGAGAGGATGCGAGCAGTACTTC. It encodes CASTLLTGRGCEQYF.

In this sample, this clone turned up once. The V gene is TRBV19, the J gene TRBJ2-2, with TRBD1 matching 7 bases. The CDR3 has 16 amino acids. V dropped 4 bases and J dropped 2; count of bases not matched to a gene: 7. CDR1 LNHDA and CDR2 SQIVND come from the germline V gene (reference sequence). The DNA of the CDR3 is TGTGCCAGTAGTAACTCAGGACAGGTTAACACCGGGGAGCTGTTTTTT. This encodes CASSNSGQVNTGELFF.

This clone has only a few counts. The chain couples TRBV10-1 to TRBJ2-2; tentatively, D is TRBD1 (6 bases). CDR3 length: 13 amino acids. Germline V CDR1 and CDR2: WNHNN, SYGVQD (reference sequence). The V gene lost 5 bases and the J gene lost 6 bases, with 10 bases spanning the gap. DNA for the CDR3: TGCGCCAGCAGTCCTACAGGGTCCGGGGAGCTGTTTTTT. Translation: CASSPTGSGELFF.

V and J are TRBV27 and TRBJ2-3; 8 positions agree with TRBD2. The trim removed 4 bases at V and 2 bases at J, leaving 5 bases unmatched. This CDR3 is 15 amino acids long. Looked up from germline, CDR1 is MNHEY and CDR2 is SMNVEV (reference sequence). This CDR3 is CASSSDSGVTDTQYF. CDR3 DNA: TGTGCCAGCAGTTCGGATAGCGGGGTCACAGATACGCAGTATTTT.

V is TRBV7-2 and J is TRBJ2-7, with 8 bases matching TRBD1. Trimming removed 3 bases from V and 7 bases from J; junction bases left unmatched: 5. Germline V gene sequence: CDR1 SGHTA, CDR2 FQGNSA. CDR3 size: 13 residues. CDR3 sequence reads: CASSFRTGREQYF. In DNA form, the CDR3 reads TGTGCCAGCAGCTTTCGGACAGGGCGGGAGCAGTACTTC. The entire variable domain, with the rest obtained from reference TRBV7-2 and TRBJ2-7, is as follows: GAGVSQSPSNKVTEKGKDVELRCDPISGHTALYWYRQSLGQGLEFLIYFQGNSAPDKSGLPSDRFSAERTGGSVSTLTIQRTQQEDSAVYLCASSFRTGREQYFGPGTRLTVT.

The J gene is TRBJ2-5, the V gene TRBV9, with D maybe TRBD2 (5 bases). Germline V lookup: CDR1 SGDLS, CDR2 YYNGEE. Trimming removed 7 bases from V and 5 bases from J, with 18 bases in between. The CDR3 covers 14 residues. The CDR3 DNA reads as TGTGCCAGCTCCCCTGTTGGGTCGGGGGAGACCCAGTACTTC. Amino acids: CASSPVGSGETQYF.

The gene calls are TRBV19 and TRBJ1-1; TRBD1 matches 7 bases. V trimming: 4 bases; J trimming: 1 base; junction bases outside the gene matches: 6. The CDR3 consists of 15 residues. Germline V lookup: CDR1 LNHDA, CDR2 SQIVND (reference sequence). The CDR3 DNA sequence: TGTGCCAGTAGTACACCTCGGACAGGGAACACTGAAGCTTTCTTT. Translated, it gives CASSTPRTGNTEAFF.

The chain employs TRBV6-5 and TRBJ1-1; the D is unclear. The CDR3 is made up of 14 amino acids. Germline V gene sequence: CDR1 MNHEY, CDR2 SVGAGI. Deletions cut 6 bases from V and 1 base from J, with 12 bases between. The CDR3 bases are TGTGCCAGCAGCGGTACCATGAAGAACACTGAAGCTTTCTTT. The encoded protein is CASSGTMKNTEAFF.

The chain has TRBV5-1 and TRBJ1-1; perhaps TRBD1 as D (5 bases). The CDR3 sequence is 15 residues long. V was shortened by 2 bases and J by 6 bases, with 17 bases between the two germline ends. Looked up from germline, CDR1 is SGHRS and CDR2 is YFSETQ. In DNA form, the CDR3 reads TGCGCCAGCAGCTTTTCGACCAGCTGGGGCTCTGAAGCTTTCTTT. It yields the protein CASSFSTSWGSEAFF.

The chain uses TRBV7-9 and TRBJ2-5; TRBD2 aligns across 12 bases. Germline CDR1 and CDR2: SEHNR and FQNEAQ (reference sequence). The CDR3 covers 18 residues. V lost 5 bases and J lost 5; bases outside the gene matches: 15. In DNA, the CDR3 is TGTGCCAGCAGCCAGGTAGGGCTAGCGGGAGGGCGTGGGGAGACCCAGTACTTC. This sequence encodes CASSQVGLAGGRGETQYF.